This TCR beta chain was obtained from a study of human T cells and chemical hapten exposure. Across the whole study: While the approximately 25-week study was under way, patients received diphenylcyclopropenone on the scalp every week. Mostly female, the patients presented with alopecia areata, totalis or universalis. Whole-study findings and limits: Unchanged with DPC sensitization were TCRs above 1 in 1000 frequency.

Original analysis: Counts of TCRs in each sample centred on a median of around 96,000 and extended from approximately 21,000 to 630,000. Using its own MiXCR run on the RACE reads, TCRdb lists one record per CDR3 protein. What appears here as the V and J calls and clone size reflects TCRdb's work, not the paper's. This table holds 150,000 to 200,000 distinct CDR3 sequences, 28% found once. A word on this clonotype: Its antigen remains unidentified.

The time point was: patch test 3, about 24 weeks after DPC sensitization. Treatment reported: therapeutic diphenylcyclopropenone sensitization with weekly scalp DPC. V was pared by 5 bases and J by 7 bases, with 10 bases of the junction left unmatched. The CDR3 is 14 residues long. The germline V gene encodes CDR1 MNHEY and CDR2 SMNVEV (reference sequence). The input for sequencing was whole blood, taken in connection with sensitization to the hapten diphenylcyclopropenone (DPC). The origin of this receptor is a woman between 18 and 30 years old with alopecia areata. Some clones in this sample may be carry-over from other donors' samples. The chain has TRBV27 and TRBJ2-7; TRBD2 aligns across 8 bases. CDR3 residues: CASSKPGGAREQYF. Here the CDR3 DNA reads TGTGCCAGCAGTAAGCCGGGGGGGGCGCGAGAGCAGTACTTC.